This record covers a single T cell receptor (beta chain). These data originate in a study of cytomegalovirus exposure and HLA in healthy donors. This CDR3 region has 12 residues. V was clipped by 4 bases and J by 7 bases, with 10 bases between them. Germline CDR1 and CDR2: MNHNS and SASEGT. A multiplex PCR was run with 60 Vbeta primers and 13 Jbeta primers. Libraries were prepared by immunoSEQ multiplex PCR; TCRdb keeps only in-frame clonotypes and omits some of them. The sample has about 160,000 clones; roughly 80% are singletons. The chain combines TRBV6-1 with TRBJ1-2; D is uncertain. The TCR comes from a human donor in good health. The material sequenced was PBMCs. DNA for the CDR3: TGTGCCAGCAGTGTAAGCGGGAGTGGCTACACCTTC. This gives the protein CASSVSGSGYTF.